The clone carrying this TCR beta chain has at least ten counts. Its cognate antigen is unknown. Trimming removed 1 base from V and 6 bases from J, with 10 bases in between. CDR1 and CDR2 (germline): SGHVS, FQNEAQ. CDR3 length: 14 amino acids. This specimen belongs to a study of T-cell reconstitution after alpha-beta-depleted transplantation in children. Study conclusions and caveats: The high TCRbeta diversity at day 60 in some patients came from surviving recipient T cells and thymic progenitors. In patients about two months after transplant, alpha-beta T cells reportedly arose from several hundred expanded graft clones. Fresh T-cell production supplied most of the T-cell counts and diversity seen one year after transplant.

Unique molecular identifiers were incorporated when the TCRbeta library was constructed. One entry per CDR3 protein, called by TCRdb with MiXCR from the PCR reads. Of some 180,000 distinct CDR3 sequences in the sample, about 7% are singletons; the top ten hold 5.5%. Material: PBMCs, obtained before TCRalphabeta/CD19-depleted stem cell transplant. This TCR was recovered from a boy younger than 10 with acute lymphoblastic leukemia, due to receive a stem cell transplant. The chain is built from TRBV7-8 and TRBJ2-1; TRBD2 is a possible D gene (5 bases). The CDR3 region has the DNA TGTGCCAGCAGCTTAGGGGCTGGACTCAATGAGCAGTTCTTC. Translating gives CASSLGAGLNEQFF.